Only a few counts were recorded for the clone carrying this T cell receptor (beta chain). What it binds is unknown. This entry belongs to a study of beta chain features in type 1 diabetes. Study results and caveats: Within the patient group, naive, central memory and Treg TCRB repertoires appeared more similar to each other than within healthy donors. Shortening of TCRB CDR3s, moderate but significant, appeared in all four CD4+ subsets of Type 1 diabetes patients.

What was sequenced were expressed TCRB transcripts, since all of the isolated RNA had been reverse transcribed. Here immunoSEQ multiplex PCR was the method, and the copy in TCRdb shows in-frame clones only, minus some. The profile shows 400,000 or so clones, roughly a tenth of them singletons. In germline, CDR1 is LNHDA, CDR2 SQIVND (reference sequence). The CDR3 consists of 14 residues. V trimming: 3 bases; J trimming: 8 bases; junction bases outside the gene matches: 5. Sequencing used central memory CD4+ T cells from blood. J is TRBJ2-1 and V is TRBV19; 9 positions agree with TRBD2. This receptor was identified in a man aged 30-40 years with type 1 diabetes. CDR3: CASSIAGGLDEQFF. The CDR3 region has the DNA TGTGCCAGTAGTATCGCGGGAGGGCTCGATGAGCAGTTCTTC.